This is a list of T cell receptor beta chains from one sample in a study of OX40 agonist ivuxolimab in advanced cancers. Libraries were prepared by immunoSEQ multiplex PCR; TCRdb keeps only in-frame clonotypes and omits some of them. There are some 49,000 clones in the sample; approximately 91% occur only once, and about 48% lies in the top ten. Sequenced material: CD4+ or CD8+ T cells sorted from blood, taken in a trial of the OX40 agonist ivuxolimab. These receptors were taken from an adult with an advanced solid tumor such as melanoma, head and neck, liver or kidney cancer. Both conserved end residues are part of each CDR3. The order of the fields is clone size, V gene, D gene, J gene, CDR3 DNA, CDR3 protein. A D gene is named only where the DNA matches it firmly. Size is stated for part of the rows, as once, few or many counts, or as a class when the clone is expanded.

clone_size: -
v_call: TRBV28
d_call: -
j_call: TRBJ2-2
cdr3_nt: TGTGCCAGCAGTTTGGATTCAAGGGAGCTGTTTTTT
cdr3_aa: CASSLDSRELFF

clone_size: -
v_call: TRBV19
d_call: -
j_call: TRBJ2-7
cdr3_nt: TGTGCCAGCAGCACGAGCATGACCTACGAGCAGTACTTC
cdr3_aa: CASSTSMTYEQYF

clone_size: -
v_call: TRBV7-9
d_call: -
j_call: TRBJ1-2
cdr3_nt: TGTGCCAGCAGCTCCTTGCCTGGCACTGGCTACACCTTC
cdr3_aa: CASSSLPGTGYTF

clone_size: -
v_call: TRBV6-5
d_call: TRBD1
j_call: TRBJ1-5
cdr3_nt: TGTGCCACCGGACAGGGGGTAAATCAGCCCCAGCATTTT
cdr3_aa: CATGQGVNQPQHF

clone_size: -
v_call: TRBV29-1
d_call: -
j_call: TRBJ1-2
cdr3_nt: TGCAGCGTTGAAGGTGCAGGGAGGGCCTATGGCTACACCTTC
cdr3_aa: CSVEGAGRAYGYTF

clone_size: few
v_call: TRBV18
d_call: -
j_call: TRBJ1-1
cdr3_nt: TGTGCCAGCTCACCATCTAGACAGCAGACGAACACTGAAGCTTTCTTT
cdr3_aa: CASSPSRQQTNTEAFF

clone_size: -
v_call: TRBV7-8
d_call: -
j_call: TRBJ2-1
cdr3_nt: TGTGCCAGCAGCCCCGGTCTCGATGAGCAGTTCTTC
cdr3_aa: CASSPGLDEQFF

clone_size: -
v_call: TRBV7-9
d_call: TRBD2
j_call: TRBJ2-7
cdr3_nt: TGTGCCAGCAGCTCCCAAGGGACTAGCGGCTACGAGCAGTACTTC
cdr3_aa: CASSSQGTSGYEQYF

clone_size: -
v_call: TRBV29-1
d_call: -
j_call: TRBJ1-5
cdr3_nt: TGCAGCGTCCAGGATAGCAATCAGCCCCAGCATTTT
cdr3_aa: CSVQDSNQPQHF

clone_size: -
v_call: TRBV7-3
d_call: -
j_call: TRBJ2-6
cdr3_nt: TGTGCCAGCAGCTCAGGGCCTGGGGCCAACGTCCTGACTTTC
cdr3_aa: CASSSGPGANVLTF

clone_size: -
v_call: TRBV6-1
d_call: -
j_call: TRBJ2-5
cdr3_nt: TGTGCCAGCAGTGAAAGGACGGCAGGGAGAGAGACCCAGTACTTC
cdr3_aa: CASSERTAGRETQYF

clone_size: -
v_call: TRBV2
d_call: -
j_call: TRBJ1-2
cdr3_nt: TGTGCCAGCAGTGACGGGTACTATGGCTACACCTTC
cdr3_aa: CASSDGYYGYTF

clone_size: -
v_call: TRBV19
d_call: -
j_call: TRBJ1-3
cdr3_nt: TGTGCCAGTAACAAGGGATCTGGAAACACCATATATTTT
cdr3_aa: CASNKGSGNTIYF

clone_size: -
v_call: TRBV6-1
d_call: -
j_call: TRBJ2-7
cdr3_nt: TGTGCCAGCATCCGCCCGGGCAGGGAGGCCTACGAGCAGTACTTC
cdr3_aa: CASIRPGREAYEQYF

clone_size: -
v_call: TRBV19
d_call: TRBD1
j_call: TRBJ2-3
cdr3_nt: TGTGCCAGTGGGACAGGAACGTGGGGTAGCACAGATACGCAGTATTTT
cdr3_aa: CASGTGTWGSTDTQYF

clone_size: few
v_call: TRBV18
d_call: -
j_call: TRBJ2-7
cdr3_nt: TGTGCCAGCTCACTGGAGACCTACGAGCAGTACTTC
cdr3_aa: CASSLETYEQYF

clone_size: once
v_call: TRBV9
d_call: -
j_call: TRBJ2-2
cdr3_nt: TGTGCCAGCACGCCTGGAGGGGAGCTGTTTTTT
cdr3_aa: CASTPGGELFF

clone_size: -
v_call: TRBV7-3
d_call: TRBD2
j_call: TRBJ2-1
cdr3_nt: TGTGCCAGCGCGGGGCGGGAGGGTGAGCAGTTCTTC
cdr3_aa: CASAGREGEQFF

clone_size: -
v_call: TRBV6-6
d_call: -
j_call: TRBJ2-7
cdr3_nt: TGTGCCAGCAGTTGGGGATCTAGCGAGGGATACGAGCAGTACTTC
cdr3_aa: CASSWGSSEGYEQYF

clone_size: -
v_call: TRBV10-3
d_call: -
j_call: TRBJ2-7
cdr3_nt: TGTGCCATCAGCTTGGGGTCGTACTACGAGCAGTACTTC
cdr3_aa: CAISLGSYYEQYF

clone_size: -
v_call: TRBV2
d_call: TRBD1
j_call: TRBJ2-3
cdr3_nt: TGTGCCAGCAACAGGGGATCAGATACGCAGTATTTT
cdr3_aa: CASNRGSDTQYF

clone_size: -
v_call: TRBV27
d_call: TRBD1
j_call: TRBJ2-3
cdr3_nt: TGTGCCAGCAGTACCAGACAGGGGGGGACAGATACGCAGTATTTT
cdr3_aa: CASSTRQGGTDTQYF

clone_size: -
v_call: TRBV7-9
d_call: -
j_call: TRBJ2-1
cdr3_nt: TGTGCCAGCAGCTTGGCGGGGTCACGCAATGAGCAGTTCTTC
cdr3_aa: CASSLAGSRNEQFF

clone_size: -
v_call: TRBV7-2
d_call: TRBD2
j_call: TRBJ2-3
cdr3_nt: TGTGCCAGCAGCTTAGGGGGTGGCGGGAGGAGCACAGATACGCAGTATTTT
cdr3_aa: CASSLGGGGRSTDTQYF

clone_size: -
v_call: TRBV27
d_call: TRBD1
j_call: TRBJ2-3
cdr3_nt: TGTGCCAGCAGTCGCAGGGGGCGCGAAACAGATACGCAGTATTTT
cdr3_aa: CASSRRGRETDTQYF

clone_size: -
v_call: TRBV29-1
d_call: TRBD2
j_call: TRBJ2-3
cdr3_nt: TGCAGCGTTATTAGCGGGAGTTCAGATACGCAGTATTTT
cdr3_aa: CSVISGSSDTQYF

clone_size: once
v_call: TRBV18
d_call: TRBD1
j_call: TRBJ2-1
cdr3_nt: TGTGCCAGCTCACTAAGACAGGGCTCCTACAATGAGCAGTTCTTC
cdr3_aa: CASSLRQGSYNEQFF

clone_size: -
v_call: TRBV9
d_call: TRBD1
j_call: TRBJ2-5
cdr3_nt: TGTGCCAGCAGCGCCGAAGGGGGCGGTGGGGAGACCCAGTACTTC
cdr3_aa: CASSAEGGGGETQYF